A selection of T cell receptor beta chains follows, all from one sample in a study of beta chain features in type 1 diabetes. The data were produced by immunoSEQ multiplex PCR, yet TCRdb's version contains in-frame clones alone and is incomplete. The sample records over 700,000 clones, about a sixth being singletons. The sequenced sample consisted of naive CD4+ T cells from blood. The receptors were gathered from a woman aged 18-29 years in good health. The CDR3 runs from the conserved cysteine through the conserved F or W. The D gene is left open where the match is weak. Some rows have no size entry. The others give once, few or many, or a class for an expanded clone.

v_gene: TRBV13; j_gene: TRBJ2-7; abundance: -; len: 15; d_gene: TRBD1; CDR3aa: CASSQGQSDLYEQYF; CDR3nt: TGTGCCAGCAGCCAGGGACAGAGCGATCTCTACGAGCAGTACTTC
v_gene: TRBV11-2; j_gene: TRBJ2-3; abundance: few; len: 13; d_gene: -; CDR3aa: CASSLWDSDTQYF; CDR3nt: TGTGCCAGCAGCCTCTGGGACTCAGATACGCAGTATTTT
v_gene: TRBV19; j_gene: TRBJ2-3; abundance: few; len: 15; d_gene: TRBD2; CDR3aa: CASSPPGLALDTQYF; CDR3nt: TGTGCCAGTAGCCCACCGGGACTAGCCTTAGATACGCAGTATTTT
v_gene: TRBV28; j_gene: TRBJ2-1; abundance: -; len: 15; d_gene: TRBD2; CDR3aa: CASSLAGARFNEQFF; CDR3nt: TGTGCCAGCAGTTTGGCGGGAGCTCGGTTCAATGAGCAGTTCTTC
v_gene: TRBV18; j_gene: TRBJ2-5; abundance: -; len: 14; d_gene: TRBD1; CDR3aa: CASSPATGGETQYF; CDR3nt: TGTGCCAGCTCACCAGCAACAGGGGGAGAGACCCAGTACTTC
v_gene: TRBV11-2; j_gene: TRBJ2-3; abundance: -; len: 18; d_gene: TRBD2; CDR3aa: CASSWPGLADSSTDTQYF; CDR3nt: TGTGCCAGCAGCTGGCCGGGACTAGCGGATTCTAGCACAGATACGCAGTATTTT
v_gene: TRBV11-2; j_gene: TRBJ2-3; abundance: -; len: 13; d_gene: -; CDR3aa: CASSLVSADTQYF; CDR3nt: TGTGCCAGCAGCTTAGTGAGTGCAGATACGCAGTATTTT
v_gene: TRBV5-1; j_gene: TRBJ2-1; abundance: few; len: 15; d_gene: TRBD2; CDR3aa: CARVTSGRYYNEQFF; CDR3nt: TGCGCCAGAGTAACTAGCGGGAGGTACTACAATGAGCAGTTCTTC
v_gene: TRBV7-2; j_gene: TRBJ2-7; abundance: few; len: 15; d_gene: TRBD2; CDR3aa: CASSLLGLAGVEQYF; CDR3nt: TGTGCCAGCAGCTTACTGGGACTAGCGGGAGTCGAGCAGTACTTC
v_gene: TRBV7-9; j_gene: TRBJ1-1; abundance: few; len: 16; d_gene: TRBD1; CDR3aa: CASRSGTGYMNTEAFF; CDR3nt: TGTGCCAGCAGGTCCGGGACAGGATACATGAACACTGAAGCTTTCTTT
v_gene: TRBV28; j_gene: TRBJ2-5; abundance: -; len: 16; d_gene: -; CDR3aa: CASSLGRRTGQETQYF; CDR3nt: TGTGCCAGCAGTTTGGGCAGGCGCACGGGTCAAGAGACCCAGTACTTC
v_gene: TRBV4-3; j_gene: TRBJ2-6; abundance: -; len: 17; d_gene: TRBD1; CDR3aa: CASSRDRDPPGANVLTF; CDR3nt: TGCGCCAGCAGCCGCGACAGGGACCCCCCTGGGGCCAACGTCCTGACTTTC
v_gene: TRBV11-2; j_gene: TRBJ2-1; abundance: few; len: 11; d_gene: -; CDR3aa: CASSRYNEQFF; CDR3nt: TGTGCCAGCAGTAGATACAATGAGCAGTTCTTC
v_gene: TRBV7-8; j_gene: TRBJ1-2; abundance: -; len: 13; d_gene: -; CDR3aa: CASSLDRVVGYTF; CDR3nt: TGTGCCAGCAGCTTAGACAGGGTGGTGGGCTACACCTTC
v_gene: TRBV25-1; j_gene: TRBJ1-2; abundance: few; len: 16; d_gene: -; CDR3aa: CASSPGGRTFDYGYTF; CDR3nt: TGTGCCAGCAGTCCCGGAGGCAGGACGTTTGACTATGGCTACACCTTC
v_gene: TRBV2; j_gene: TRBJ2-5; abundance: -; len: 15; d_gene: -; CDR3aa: CASSVGGNPQETQYF; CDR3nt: TGTGCCAGCAGTGTGGGGGGTAACCCCCAAGAGACCCAGTACTTC
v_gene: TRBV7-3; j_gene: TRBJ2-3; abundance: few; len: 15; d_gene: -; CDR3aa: CASSSRTGSTDTQYF; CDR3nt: TGTGCCAGCAGCTCAAGGACGGGATCCACAGATACGCAGTATTTT
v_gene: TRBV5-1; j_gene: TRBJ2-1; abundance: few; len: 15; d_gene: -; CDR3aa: CASSAGFSSYNEQFF; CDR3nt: TGCGCCAGCAGCGCGGGATTTAGCTCCTACAATGAGCAGTTCTTC
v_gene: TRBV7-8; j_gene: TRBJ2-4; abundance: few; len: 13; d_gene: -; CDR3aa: CASSLWTENIQYF; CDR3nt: TGTGCCAGCAGCTTATGGACAGAAAACATTCAGTACTTC
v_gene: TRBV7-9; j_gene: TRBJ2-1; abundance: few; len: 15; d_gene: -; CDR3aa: CASSYGPGGRNEQFF; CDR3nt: TGTGCCAGCAGCTATGGACCCGGTGGTAGAAATGAGCAGTTCTTC
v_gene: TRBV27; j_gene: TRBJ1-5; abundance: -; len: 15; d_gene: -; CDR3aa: CASSPRGRTHQPQHF; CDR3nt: TGTGCCAGCAGTCCTCGGGGCCGCACCCATCAGCCCCAGCATTTT
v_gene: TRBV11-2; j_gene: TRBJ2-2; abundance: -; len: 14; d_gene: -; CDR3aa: CASSLDRGTGELFF; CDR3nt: TGTGCCAGCAGCTTAGATCGTGGTACCGGGGAGCTGTTTTTT
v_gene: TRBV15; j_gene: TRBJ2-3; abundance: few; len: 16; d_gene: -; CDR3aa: CATSRDLTVGTDTQYF; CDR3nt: TGTGCCACCAGCAGAGATTTGACAGTGGGCACAGATACGCAGTATTTT
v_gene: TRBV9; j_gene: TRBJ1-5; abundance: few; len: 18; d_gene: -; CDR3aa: CASSVITRDKLSYQPQHF; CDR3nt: TGTGCCAGCAGCGTCATAACCCGGGACAAATTAAGTTATCAGCCCCAGCATTTT
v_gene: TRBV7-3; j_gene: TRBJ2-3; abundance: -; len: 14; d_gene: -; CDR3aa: CASSSSSGTDTQYF; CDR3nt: TGTGCCAGCAGCTCCTCGAGCGGCACAGATACGCAGTATTTT
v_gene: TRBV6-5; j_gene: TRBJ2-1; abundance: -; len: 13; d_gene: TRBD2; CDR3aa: CASSGSVWDEQFF; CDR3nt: TGTGCCAGTAGCGGGAGTGTTTGGGATGAGCAGTTCTTC
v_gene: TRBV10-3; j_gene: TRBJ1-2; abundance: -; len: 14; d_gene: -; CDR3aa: CATRTADFNYGYTF; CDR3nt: TGTGCCACCAGGACAGCCGACTTTAACTATGGCTACACCTTC
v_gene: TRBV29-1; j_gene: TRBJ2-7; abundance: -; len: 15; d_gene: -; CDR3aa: CSVAPSGPRSYEQYF; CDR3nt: TGCAGCGTTGCTCCCAGCGGTCCCCGATCCTACGAGCAGTACTTC
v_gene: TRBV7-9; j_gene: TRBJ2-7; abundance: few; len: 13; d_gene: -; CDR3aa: CASSLGGLLEQYF; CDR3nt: TGTGCCAGCAGCTTAGGGGGTCTCCTCGAGCAGTACTTC
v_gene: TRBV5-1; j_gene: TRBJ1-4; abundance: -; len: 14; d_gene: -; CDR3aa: CASSLPPPDEKLFF; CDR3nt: TGCGCCAGCAGCCTACCGCCTCCGGATGAAAAACTGTTTTTT
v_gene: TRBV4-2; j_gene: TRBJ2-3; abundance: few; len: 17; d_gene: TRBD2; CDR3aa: CASSQAGLAAITDTQYF; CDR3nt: TGTGCCAGCAGCCAAGCGGGACTAGCGGCAATCACAGATACGCAGTATTTT
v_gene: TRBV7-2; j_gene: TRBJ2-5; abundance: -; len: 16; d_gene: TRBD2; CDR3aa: CASSLNPSGVGETQYF; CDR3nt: TGTGCCAGCAGCTTAAACCCTAGCGGTGTGGGAGAGACCCAGTACTTC
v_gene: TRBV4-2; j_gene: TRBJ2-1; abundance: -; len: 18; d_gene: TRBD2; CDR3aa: CASSQVSPSGRGYNEQFF; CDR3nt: TGTGCCAGCAGCCAAGTATCCCCTAGCGGGAGGGGGTACAATGAGCAGTTCTTC
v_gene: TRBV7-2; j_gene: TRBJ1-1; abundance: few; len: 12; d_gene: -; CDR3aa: CASSLIAGSAFF; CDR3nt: TGTGCCAGCAGCTTAATCGCGGGGTCGGCTTTCTTT
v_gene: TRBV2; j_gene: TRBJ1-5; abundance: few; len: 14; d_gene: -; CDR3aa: CASTGASKNQPQHF; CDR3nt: TGTGCCAGCACCGGGGCCAGCAAGAATCAGCCCCAGCATTTT
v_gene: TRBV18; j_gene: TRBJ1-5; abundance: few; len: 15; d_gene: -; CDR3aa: CASSPTAGSNQPQHF; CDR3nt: TGTGCCAGCTCACCGACCGCGGGGTCCAATCAGCCCCAGCATTTT
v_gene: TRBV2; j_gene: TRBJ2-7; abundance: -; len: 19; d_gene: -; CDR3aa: CASSAGSWNRGKWSGEQYF; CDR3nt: TGTGCCAGCAGTGCAGGATCGTGGAACCGCGGAAAGTGGTCAGGGGAGCAGTACTTC
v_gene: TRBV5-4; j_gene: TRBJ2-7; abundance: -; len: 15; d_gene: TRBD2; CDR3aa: CASSSGTSGGYEQYF; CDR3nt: TGTGCCAGCAGCTCCGGGACTAGCGGGGGCTACGAGCAGTACTTC
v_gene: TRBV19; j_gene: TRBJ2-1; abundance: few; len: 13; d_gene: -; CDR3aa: CASSSGAYNEQFF; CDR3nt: TGTGCCAGTAGTTCAGGAGCCTACAATGAGCAGTTCTTC
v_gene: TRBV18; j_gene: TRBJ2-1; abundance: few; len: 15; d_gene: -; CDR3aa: CASSSWARTSNEQFF; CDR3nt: TGTGCCAGCTCCTCATGGGCTAGGACTTCTAATGAGCAGTTCTTC
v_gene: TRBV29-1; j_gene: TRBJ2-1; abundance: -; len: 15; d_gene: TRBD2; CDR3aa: CSVVSAVAGGNEQFF; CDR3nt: TGCAGCGTCGTTTCCGCCGTAGCGGGAGGGAATGAGCAGTTCTTC